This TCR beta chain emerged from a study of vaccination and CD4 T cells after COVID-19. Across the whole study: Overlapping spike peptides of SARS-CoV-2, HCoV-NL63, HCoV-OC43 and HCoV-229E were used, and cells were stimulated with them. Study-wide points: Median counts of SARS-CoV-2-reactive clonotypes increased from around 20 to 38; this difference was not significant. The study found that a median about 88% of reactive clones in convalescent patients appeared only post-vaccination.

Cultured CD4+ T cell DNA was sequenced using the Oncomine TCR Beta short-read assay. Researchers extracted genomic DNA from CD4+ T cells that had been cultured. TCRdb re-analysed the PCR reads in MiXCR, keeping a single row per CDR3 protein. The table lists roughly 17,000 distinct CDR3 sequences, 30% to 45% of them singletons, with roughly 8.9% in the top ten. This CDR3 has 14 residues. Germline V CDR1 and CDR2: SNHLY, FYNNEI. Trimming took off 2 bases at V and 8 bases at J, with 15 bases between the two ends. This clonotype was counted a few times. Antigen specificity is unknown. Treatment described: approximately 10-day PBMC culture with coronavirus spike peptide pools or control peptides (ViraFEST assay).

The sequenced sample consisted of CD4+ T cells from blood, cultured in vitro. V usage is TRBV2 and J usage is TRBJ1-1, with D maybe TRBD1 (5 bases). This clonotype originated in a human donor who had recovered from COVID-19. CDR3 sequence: CASSESNAWGEAFF. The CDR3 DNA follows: TGTGCCAGCAGTGAATCCAACGCCTGGGGGGAAGCTTTCTTT.